The entry below describes one T cell receptor beta chain. Its antigen is not identified. The study, taken as a whole, reports: Tumor Tregs overlapped most with tumor, then blood, naive CD4+ cells.

TCRdb independently ran MiXCR on the 5' RACE reads; one entry per CDR3 protein. The sample holds over 40,000 distinct CDR3 sequences, 22% seen once. Cells sorted as Tregs were CD4+, CD25+ and CD127-/low. Germline assignment: CDR1 SQVTM and CDR2 ANQGSEA. V dropped 6 bases and J dropped 2 bases, with 14 bases sitting between them. The CDR3 contains 14 residues. V is TRBV29-1 and J is TRBJ2-1; D perhaps matches TRBD2 (6 bases). Material for sequencing was Tregs sorted from a lymph node. The origin of this receptor is a female donor with breast cancer. CDR3 amino acids: CSVPLGEAYNEQFF. CDR3 nucleotide sequence: TGCAGCGTCCCATTAGGGGAGGCCTACAATGAGCAGTTCTTC.